The present entry profiles one T cell receptor (beta chain) with its context. This sample is drawn from a study of blood T cell repertoires in COVID-19. Looking at the study overall: In each case, the material was cDNA or gDNA derived from T cells, B-cell-depleted T cells, or PBMCs.

Germline CDR1 and CDR2: MNHEY and SVGAGI. Trimming at V came to 10 bases and at J to 3 bases, leaving 11 bases not matched to a gene. There are 15 residues in the CDR3. Assay used: immunoSEQ multiplex PCR; TCRdb lists only in-frame clones, some missing. The sample carries 150,000 to 200,000 clones, about 88% recorded once. Material: peripheral blood. The rearrangement uses TRBV6-5 and TRBJ2-2; 7 bases line up with TRBD1. This sequence originates from a man in his forties with active or convalescent COVID-19. As DNA, the CDR3 is TGTGCCACGGAGAACAGGGGCCTGGACACCGGGGAGCTGTTTTTT. Protein: CATENRGLDTGELFF.